These 11 T cell receptor beta chains were all obtained from the same sample, sequenced in a study of blood T cell repertoires in COVID-19. Profiling relied on immunoSEQ multiplex PCR, and the TCRdb table lists in-frame clones only, not all of them. The table has about 280,000 clones, roughly 85% seen once; the top ten hold roughly 2.5%. Sequences were obtained from PBMCs or T cells enriched from blood (not recorded which). All receptors derive from a woman in her 50s who had recovered from COVID-19.

V gene TRBV12-3 or TRBV12-4 combines with J gene TRBJ2-1; 7 nucleotides line up with TRBD1. The CDR3 is made up of 13 amino acids. V shed 7 bases, J shed 5 bases, and the junction held 5 bases outside the gene matches. CDR3 sequence: CASNQDRDNEQFF. As DNA, the CDR3 is TGTGCCAGCAATCAAGACAGGGACAATGAGCAGTTCTTC.

The CDR3 here is CSVEGGDEQFF. CDR3 DNA sequence: TGCAGCGTTGAGGGGGGTGATGAGCAGTTCTTC. V and J are TRBV29-1 and TRBJ2-1; TRBD2 might be the D (6 bases). The CDR3 spans 11 residues. Per germline, CDR1 SQVTM and CDR2 ANQGSEA. V lost 3 bases and J lost 8, with 8 bases in between.

The chain carries TRBV4-1 and TRBJ2-1; maybe TRBD2 (5 bases). The CDR3 covers 13 residues. The germline gives CDR1 MGHRA, CDR2 YSYEKL. Trimming left V 0 bases short and J 11 bases short, with 11 bases between. The CDR3 coding sequence is TGCGCCAGCAGCCAAGAGGAGCGGAAAAAGCAGTTCTTC. This codes for CASSQEERKKQFF.

A remark on this clone: Other DNA sequences in the sample encode the same CDR3. V and J are TRBV19 and TRBJ1-5; no firm D call. V was shortened by 4 bases and J by 3 bases, with 7 bases between the two germline ends. The V gene's germline CDR1 is LNHDA and CDR2 SQIVND (reference sequence). The length of the CDR3 is 13 residues. The CDR3 here is CASSTGNNQPQHF. The CDR3 DNA reads as TGTGCCAGTAGTACGGGAAACAATCAGCCCCAGCATTTT.

The rearrangement links TRBV19 to TRBJ1-3; D is possibly TRBD1 (5 bases). The CDR3 is 14 residues long. Per the germline V gene, CDR1 is LNHDA and CDR2 is SQIVND (reference sequence). Trimming removed 7 bases from V and 1 base from J, with 11 bases in between. CDR3 in DNA: TGTGCCAGTAACGTTAGGGGATCTGGAAACACCATATATTTT. Its protein product is CASNVRGSGNTIYF. The complete variable domain, with remaining parts taken from reference TRBV19 and TRBJ1-3, reads DGGITQSPKYLFRKEGQNVTLSCEQNLNHDAMYWYRQDPGQGLRLIYYSQIVNDFQKGDIAEGYSVSREKKESFPLTVTSAQKNPTAFYLCASNVRGSGNTIYFGEGSWLTVV.

The J gene is TRBJ2-1, the V gene TRBV1; the table gives TRBD2 as D, unverified against the DNA. TRBV1 represents a pseudogene. The CDR3 runs 16 residues. CDR3 bases: TGCACCAGCAGCCAAGTTCAGCGGGAACTGAGCAATGAGCAGTTCTTC. Its translation: CTSSQVQRELSNEQFF.

In this sample, this clone turned up once. The rearrangement joins TRBV6-5 to TRBJ1-6; tentative D call: TRBD1 (5 bases). Per germline, CDR1 MNHEY and CDR2 SVGAGI. The CDR3 is 14 amino acids. Trimming left V 6 bases short and J 14 bases short, with 20 bases between. CDR3 DNA sequence: TGTGCCAGCAGCGGGGGGGGTCCTCGGGTGGCCCTCCACTTT. This codes for CASSGGGPRVALHF.

The chain couples TRBV13 to TRBJ1-6; TRBD1 might be the D (5 bases). Trimming shortened V by 0 bases and J by 4 bases, and 7 bases separated the two germline ends. CDR3 length equals 15 residues. Per the germline V gene, CDR1 is PRHDT and CDR2 is FYEKMQ (reference sequence). This chain's CDR3 is CASSLGTAYNSPLHF. Written as DNA, the CDR3 is TGTGCCAGCAGCTTAGGGACAGCATATAATTCACCCCTCCACTTT.

The chain carries TRBV3-1 (or the pseudogene TRBV3-2) and TRBJ1-2; no firm D call. The CDR3 covers 14 residues. V was cut by 0 bases and J by 8 bases, with 13 bases left in between. CDR1 and CDR2 from the germline V gene are LGHDT and YNNKEL (reference sequence). The CDR3 nucleotides read TGTGCCAGCAGCCAAGACTGGAGGGCGGGAGGCTACACCTTC. This sequence encodes CASSQDWRAGGYTF.

The chain carries TRBV11-2 and TRBJ1-2; 8 nucleotides line up with TRBD1. This CDR3 has 15 residues. The V segment lost 5 bases and the J segment 1 base; nucleotides outside the gene matches: 6. Germline V lookup: CDR1 SGHAT, CDR2 FQNNGV. CDR3 sequence: CASSVDRGVNYGYTF. The CDR3 DNA sequence: TGTGCCAGCAGCGTCGACAGGGGAGTTAACTATGGCTACACCTTC.

J is TRBJ1-4 and V is TRBV30, with D perhaps TRBD1 (5 bases). In germline, CDR1 is GTSNPN, CDR2 SVGIG (reference sequence). The ends were cut back, 2 bases at V and 2 bases at J, with 12 bases in the middle. This CDR3 has 15 residues. The CDR3: CAWSRLAGTNEKLFF. The CDR3 bases are TGTGCCTGGAGTAGGTTGGCAGGGACTAATGAAAAACTGTTTTTT. Looking up the rest from reference TRBV30 and TRBJ1-4 gives the full variable domain: SQTIHQWPATLVQPVGSPLSLECTVEGTSNPNLYWYRQAAGRGLQLLFYSVGIGQISSEVPQNLSASRPQDRQFILSSKKLLLSDSGFYLCAWSRLAGTNEKLFFGSGTQLSVL.